The present entry profiles one T cell receptor (beta chain) with its context. Authors' analysis steps: The authors estimated nucleated cell counts from reference gene primer amplification. Generated by immunoSEQ multiplex PCR, the TCRdb table keeps only in-frame clones and is missing some. V, J and clone size derive from that table, while D and trimming were established from the DNA sequence. The table includes 210,000 or so clones, approximately 88% detected once. The sample is drawn from a study of blood T cell repertoires in COVID-19. About the study: The United States, Italy and Spain provided the acute and convalescent COVID-19 samples. From T cells, B-cell-depleted T cells, or PBMCs came the material, which was cDNA or gDNA.

The CDR3 runs to 13 residues. Between the trimmed V and J ends, which lost 7 bases and 0 bases, there was a span of 7 bases. Germline lookup yields CDR1 LNHDA and CDR2 SQIVND (reference sequence). The source is a man in his forties or fifties with acute or convalescent COVID-19. The specimen sequenced was peripheral blood. The rearrangement joins TRBV19 to TRBJ1-5, with unresolved D. The CDR3 protein is CASKFNSNQPQHF. The CDR3 DNA is TGTGCCAGTAAATTTAATAGCAATCAGCCCCAGCATTTT.